This TCR beta chain was found in a study of CD8 T cells in ankylosing spondylitis. This clonotype has just a few counts. Germline-derived CDR1 and CDR2 are SGHTA and FQGNSA. The CDR3 is made up of 16 amino acids. V shed 5 bases, J shed 7 bases, and the junction held 9 bases outside the gene matches. TCRdb used MiXCR to reprocess the 5' RACE reads, holding one entry per CDR3 protein. The sample contains around 150,000 distinct CDR3 sequences, more than 5.5% of which appear only once. The chain recombines TRBV7-2 with TRBJ2-1, with 12 bases matching TRBD1. What was sequenced was blood, either unsorted or a sorted T cell fraction (not recorded which). The sequence was collected from a female donor with ankylosing spondylitis or in good health (not recorded which). The CDR3 sequence: CASSNRDRGRGNEQFF. CDR3 bases: TGTGCCAGCAGCAATCGGGACAGGGGGCGCGGGAATGAGCAGTTCTTC.